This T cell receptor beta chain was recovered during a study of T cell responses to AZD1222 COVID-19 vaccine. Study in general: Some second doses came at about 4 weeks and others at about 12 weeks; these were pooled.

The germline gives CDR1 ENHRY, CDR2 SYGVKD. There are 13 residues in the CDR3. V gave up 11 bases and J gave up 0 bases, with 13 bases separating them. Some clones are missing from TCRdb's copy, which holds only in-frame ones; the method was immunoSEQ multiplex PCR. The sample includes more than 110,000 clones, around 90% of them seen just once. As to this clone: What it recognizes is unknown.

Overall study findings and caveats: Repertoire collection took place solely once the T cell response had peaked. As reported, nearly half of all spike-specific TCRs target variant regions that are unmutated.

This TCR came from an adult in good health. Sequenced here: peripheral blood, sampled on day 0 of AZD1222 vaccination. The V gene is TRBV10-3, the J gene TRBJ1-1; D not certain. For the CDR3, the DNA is TGTGCCGTAACAGAGAACATGAACACTGAAGCTTTCTTT. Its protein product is CAVTENMNTEAFF.